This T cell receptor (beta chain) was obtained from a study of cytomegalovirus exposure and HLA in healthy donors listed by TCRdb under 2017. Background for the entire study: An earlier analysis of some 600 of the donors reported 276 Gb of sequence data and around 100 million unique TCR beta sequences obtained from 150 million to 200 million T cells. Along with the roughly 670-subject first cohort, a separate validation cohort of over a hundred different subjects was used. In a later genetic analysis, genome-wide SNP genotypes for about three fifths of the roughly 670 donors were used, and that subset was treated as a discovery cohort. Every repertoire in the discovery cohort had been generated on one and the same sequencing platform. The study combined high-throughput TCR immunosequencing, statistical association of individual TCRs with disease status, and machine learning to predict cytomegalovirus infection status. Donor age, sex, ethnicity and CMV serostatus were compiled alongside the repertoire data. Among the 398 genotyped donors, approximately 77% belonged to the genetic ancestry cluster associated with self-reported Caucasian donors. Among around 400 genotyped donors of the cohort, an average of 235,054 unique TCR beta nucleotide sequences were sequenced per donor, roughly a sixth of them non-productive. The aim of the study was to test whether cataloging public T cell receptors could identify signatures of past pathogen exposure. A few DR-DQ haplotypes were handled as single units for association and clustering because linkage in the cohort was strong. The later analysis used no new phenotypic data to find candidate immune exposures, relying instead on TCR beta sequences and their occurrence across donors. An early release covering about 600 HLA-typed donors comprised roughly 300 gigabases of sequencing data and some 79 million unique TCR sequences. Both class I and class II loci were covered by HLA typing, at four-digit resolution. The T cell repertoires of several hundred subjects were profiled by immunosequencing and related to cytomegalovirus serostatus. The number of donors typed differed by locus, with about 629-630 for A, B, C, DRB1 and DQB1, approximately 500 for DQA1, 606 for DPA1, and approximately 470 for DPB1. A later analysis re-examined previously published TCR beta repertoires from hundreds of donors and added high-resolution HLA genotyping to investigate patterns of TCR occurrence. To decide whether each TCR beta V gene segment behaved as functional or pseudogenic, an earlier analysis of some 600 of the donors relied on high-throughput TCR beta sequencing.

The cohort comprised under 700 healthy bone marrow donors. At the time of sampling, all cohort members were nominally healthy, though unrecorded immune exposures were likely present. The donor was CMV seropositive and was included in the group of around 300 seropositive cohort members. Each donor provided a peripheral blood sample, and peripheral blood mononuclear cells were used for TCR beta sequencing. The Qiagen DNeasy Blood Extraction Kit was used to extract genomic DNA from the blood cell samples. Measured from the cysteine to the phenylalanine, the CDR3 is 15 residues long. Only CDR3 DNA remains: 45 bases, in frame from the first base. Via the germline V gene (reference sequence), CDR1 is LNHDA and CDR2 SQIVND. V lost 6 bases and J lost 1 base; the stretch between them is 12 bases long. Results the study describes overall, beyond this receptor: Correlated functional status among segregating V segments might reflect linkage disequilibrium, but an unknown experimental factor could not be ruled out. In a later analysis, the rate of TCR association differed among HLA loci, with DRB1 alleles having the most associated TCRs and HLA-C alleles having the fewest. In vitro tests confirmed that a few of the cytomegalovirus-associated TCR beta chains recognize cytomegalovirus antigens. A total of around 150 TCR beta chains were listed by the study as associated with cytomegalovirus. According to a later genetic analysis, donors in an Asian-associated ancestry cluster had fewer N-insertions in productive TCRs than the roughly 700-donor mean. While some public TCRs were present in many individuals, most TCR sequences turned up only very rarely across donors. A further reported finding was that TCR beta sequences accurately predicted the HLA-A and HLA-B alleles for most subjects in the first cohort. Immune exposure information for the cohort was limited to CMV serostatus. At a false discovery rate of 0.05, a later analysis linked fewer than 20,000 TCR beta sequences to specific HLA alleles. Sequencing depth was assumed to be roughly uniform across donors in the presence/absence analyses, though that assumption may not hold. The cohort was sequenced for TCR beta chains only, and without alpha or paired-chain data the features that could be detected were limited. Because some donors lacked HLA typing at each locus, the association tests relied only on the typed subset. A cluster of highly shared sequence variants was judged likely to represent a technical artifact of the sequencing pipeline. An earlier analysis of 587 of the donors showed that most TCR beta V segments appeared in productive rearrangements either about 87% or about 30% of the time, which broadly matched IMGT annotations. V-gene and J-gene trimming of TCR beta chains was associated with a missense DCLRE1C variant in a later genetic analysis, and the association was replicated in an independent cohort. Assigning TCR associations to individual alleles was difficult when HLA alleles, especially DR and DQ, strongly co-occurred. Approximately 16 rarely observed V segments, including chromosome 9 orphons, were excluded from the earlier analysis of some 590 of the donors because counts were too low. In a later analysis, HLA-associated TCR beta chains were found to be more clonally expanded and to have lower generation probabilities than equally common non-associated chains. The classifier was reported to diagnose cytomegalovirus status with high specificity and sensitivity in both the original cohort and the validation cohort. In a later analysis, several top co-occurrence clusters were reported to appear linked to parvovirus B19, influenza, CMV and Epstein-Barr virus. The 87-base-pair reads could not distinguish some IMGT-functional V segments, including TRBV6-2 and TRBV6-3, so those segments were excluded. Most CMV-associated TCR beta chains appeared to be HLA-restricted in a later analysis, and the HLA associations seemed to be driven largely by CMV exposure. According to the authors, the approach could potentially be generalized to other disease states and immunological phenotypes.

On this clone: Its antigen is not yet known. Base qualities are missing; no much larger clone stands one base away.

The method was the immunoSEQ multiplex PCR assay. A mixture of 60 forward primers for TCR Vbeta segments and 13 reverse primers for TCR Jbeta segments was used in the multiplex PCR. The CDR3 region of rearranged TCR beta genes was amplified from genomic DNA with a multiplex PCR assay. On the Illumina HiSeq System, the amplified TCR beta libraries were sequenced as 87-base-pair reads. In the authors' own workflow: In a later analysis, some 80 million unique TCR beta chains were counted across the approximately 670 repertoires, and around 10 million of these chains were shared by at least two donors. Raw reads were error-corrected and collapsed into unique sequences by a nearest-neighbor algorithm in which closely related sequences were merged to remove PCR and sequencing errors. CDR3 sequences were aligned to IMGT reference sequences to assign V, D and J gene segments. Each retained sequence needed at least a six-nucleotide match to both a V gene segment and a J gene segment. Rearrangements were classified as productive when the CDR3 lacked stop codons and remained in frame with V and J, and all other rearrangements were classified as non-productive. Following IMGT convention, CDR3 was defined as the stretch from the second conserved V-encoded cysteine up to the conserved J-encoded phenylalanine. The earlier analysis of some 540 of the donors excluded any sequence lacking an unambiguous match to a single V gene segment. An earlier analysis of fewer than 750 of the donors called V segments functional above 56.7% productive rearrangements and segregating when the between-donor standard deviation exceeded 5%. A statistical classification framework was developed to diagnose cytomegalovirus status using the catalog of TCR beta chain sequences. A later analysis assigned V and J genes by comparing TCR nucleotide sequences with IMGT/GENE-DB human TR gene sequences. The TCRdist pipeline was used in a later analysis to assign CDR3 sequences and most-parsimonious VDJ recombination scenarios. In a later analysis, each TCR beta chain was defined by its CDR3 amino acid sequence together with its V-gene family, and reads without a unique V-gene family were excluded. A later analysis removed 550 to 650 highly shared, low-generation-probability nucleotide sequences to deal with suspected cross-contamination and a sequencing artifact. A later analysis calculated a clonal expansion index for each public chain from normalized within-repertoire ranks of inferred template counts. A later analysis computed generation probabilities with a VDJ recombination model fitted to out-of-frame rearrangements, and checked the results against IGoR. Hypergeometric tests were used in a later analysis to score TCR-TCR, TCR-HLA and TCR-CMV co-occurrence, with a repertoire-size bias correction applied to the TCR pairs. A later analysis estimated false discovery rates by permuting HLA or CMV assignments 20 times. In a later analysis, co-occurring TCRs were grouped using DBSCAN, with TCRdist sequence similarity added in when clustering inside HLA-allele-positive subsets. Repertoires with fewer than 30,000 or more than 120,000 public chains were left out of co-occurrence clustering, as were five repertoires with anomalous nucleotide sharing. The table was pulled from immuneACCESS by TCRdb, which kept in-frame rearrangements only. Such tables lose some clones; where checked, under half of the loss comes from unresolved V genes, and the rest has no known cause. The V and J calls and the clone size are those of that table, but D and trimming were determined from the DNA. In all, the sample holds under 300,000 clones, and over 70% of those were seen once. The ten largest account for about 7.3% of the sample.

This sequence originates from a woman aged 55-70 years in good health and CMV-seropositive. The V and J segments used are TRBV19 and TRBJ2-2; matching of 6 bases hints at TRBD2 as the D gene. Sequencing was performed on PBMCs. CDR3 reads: CASSTLSGNTGELFF. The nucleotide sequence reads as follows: TGTGCCAGTAGCACACTTAGCGGGAACACCGGGGAGCTGTTTTTT.